This T cell receptor beta chain was obtained from a study of T cell repertoires in cytomegalovirus infection. Findings and limits, study-wide: Adding up the frequency of public TCR beta families identified people who carried CMV plus the relevant HLA.

TCRdb analysed the reads with MiXCR anew, one entry per CDR3 protein. Of roughly 130,000 distinct CDR3 sequences detected, 8.8% appear once; the ten largest clones hold around 10%. There are many counts of this clonotype. Antigen specificity is unknown. Material: PBMCs. The sequence derives from a human donor in good health (CMV status not recorded). Some clones in this sample may be carry-over from other donors' samples.

The CDR3 DNA is TGTGCCAGCAGCTCCAGGACAGGGGGAAATACAGATACGCAGTATTTT. This codes for CASSSRTGGNTDTQYF. V is TRBV7-9 and J is TRBJ2-3, with 10 bases fitting TRBD1. V shed 4 bases, J shed 3 bases, and the junction held 7 bases outside the gene matches. Germline values: CDR1 SEHNR, CDR2 FQNEAQ (reference sequence). The CDR3 spans 16 residues.